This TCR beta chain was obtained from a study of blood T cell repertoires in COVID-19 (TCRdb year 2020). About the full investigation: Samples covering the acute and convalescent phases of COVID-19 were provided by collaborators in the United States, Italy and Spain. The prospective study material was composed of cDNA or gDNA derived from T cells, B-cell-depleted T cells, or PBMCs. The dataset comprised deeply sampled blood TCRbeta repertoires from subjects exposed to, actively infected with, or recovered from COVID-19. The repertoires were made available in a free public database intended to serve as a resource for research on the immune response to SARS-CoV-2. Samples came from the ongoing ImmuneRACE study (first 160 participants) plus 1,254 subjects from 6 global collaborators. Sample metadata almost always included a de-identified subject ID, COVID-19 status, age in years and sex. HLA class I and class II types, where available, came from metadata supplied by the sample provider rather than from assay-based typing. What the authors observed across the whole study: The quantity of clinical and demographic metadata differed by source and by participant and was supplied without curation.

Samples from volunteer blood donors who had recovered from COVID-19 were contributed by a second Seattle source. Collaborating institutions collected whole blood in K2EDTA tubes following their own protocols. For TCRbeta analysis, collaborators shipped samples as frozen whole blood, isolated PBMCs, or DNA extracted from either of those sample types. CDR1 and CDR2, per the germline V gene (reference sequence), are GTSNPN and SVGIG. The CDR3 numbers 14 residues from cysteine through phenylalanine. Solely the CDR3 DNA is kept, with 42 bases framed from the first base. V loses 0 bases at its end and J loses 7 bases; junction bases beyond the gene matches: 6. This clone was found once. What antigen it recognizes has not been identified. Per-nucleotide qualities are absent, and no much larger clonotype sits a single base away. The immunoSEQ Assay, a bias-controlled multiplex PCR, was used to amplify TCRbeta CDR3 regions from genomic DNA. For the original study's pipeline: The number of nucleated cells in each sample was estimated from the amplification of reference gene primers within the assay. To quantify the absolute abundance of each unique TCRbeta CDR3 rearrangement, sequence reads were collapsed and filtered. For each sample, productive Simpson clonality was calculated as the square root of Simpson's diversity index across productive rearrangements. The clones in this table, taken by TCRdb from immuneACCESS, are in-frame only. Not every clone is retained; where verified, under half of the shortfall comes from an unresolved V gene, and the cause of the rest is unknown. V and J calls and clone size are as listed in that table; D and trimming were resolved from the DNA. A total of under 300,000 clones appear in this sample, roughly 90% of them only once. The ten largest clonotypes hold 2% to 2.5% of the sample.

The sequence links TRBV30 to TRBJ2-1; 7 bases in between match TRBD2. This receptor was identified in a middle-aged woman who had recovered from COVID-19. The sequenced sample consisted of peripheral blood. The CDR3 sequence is CAWSVGGSRNEQFF. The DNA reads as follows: TGTGCCTGGAGTGTGGGCGGGAGTCGGAATGAGCAGTTCTTC.